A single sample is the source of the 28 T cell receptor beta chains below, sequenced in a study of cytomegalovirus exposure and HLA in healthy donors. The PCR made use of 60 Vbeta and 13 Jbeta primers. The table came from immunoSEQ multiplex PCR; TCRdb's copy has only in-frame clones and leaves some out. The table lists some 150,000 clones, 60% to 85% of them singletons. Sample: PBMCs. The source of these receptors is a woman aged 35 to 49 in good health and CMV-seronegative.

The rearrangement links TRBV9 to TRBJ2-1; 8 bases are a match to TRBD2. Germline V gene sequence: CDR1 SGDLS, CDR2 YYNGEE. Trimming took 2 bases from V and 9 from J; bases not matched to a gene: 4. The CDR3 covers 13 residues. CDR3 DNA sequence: TGTGCCAGCAGCGTCGGGGGGGCGGTTGAGCAGTTCTTC. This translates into CASSVGGAVEQFF. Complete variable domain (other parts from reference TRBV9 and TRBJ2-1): DSGVTQTPKHLITATGQRVTLRCSPRSGDLSVYWYQQSLDQGLQFLIQYYNGEERAKGNILERFSAQQFPDLHSELNLSSLELGDSALYFCASSVGGAVEQFFGPGTRLTVL.

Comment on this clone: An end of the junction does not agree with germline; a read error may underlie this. CDR3 loop: CASSVAWQQYF. The CDR3 bases are TGTGCCAGCAGCGTAGCGTGGCAGCAGTACTTC. The chain links TRBV7-9 to TRBJ2-7; TRBD2 is a possible D gene (5 bases). The germline V gene has CDR1 SEHNR and CDR2 FQNEAQ (reference sequence). The CDR3 loop spans 11 amino acids.

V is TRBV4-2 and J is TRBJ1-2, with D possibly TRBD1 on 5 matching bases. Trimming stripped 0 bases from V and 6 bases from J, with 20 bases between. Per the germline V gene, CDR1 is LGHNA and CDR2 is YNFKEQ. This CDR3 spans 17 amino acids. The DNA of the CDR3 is TGTGCCAGCAGCCAAGAAACCGTCAGGGAATCTAGGAATGGCTACACCTTC. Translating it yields CASSQETVRESRNGYTF.

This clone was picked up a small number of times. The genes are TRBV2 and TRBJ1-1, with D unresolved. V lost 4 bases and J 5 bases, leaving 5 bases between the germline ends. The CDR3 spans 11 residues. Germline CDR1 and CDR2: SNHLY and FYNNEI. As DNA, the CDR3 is TGTGCCAGCAGTGTATTTACTGAAGCTTTCTTT. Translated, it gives CASSVFTEAFF.

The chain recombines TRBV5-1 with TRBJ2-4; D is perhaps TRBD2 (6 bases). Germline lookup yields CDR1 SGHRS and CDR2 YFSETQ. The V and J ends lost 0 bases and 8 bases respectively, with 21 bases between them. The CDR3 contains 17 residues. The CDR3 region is CASSLDATGALNDIQYF. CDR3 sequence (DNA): TGCGCCAGCAGCTTGGACGCAACGGGAGCCCTAAACGACATTCAGTACTTC.

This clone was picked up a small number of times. CDR3 sequence (DNA): TGTGCAAGTCGCTCCACCGGGACAGGCCCCTACGAGCAGTACTTC. It is translated as CASRSTGTGPYEQYF. The chain uses TRBV12-2 and TRBJ2-7; the table's D call, TRBD1, has no DNA check behind it. TRBV12-2 is classified as a pseudogene. This CDR3 has 15 residues.

CDR3 residues: CASSPTVSYEQYF. CDR3 sequence (DNA): TGTGCCAGCAGCCCCACGGTTTCCTACGAGCAGTACTTC. V and J are TRBV7-6 and TRBJ2-7; D gene unclear. CDR3 length equals 13 residues. V was cut by 5 bases and J by 1 base, with 9 bases left in between. Looked up from germline, CDR1 is SGHVS and CDR2 is FNYEAQ.

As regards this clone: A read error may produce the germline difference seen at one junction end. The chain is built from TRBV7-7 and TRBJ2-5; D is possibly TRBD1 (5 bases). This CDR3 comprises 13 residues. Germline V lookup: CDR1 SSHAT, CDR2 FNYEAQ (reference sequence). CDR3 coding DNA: TGTGCTAGCAGCTTGGGAAGGGGCGAGACCCAGTACTTC. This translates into CASSLGRGETQYF.

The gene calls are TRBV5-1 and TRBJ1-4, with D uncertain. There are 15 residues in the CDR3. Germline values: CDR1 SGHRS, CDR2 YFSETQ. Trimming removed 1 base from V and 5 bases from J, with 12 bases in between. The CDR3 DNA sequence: TGCGCCAGCAGCTTGCAACGGGGTCGAAATGAAAAACTGTTTTTT. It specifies CASSLQRGRNEKLFF.

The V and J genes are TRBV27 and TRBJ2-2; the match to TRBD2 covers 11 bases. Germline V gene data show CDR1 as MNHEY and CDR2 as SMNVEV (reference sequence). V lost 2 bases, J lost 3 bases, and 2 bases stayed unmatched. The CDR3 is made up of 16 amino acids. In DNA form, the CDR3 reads TGTGCCAGCAGTTTAACTAGCGGGAGATACACCGGGGAGCTGTTTTTT. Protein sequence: CASSLTSGRYTGELFF.

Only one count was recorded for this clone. CDR3 sequence reads: CASSSGTLPYEQYF. The CDR3 region has the DNA TGTGCCAGCAGCTCCGGGACTTTACCCTACGAGCAGTACTTC. The chain links TRBV7-2 to TRBJ2-5; TRBD2 is a possible D gene (6 bases). The end of the DNA is better explained by TRBJ2-7, so the J call may be wrong. Germline V CDR1 and CDR2: SGHTA, FQGNSA. The CDR3 extends over 14 amino acids.

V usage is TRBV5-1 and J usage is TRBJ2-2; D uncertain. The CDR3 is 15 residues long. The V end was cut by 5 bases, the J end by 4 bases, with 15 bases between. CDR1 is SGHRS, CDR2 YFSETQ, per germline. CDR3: CASRPGHSGTGELFF. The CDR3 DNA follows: TGCGCCAGCAGACCCGGTCATTCTGGCACCGGGGAGCTGTTTTTT.

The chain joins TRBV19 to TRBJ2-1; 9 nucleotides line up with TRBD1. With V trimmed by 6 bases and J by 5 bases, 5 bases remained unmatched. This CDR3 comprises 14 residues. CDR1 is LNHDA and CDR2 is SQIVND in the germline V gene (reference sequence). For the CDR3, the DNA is TGTGCCAGTAGGTGGGACAGGGCGAACAATGAGCAGTTCTTC. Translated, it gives CASRWDRANNEQFF.

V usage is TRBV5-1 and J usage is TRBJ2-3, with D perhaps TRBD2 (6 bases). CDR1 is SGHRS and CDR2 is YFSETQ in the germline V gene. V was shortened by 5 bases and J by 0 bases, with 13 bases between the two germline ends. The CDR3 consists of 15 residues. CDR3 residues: CASRGGPTSTDTQYF. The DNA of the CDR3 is TGCGCCAGCAGGGGGGGTCCGACTAGCACAGATACGCAGTATTTT.

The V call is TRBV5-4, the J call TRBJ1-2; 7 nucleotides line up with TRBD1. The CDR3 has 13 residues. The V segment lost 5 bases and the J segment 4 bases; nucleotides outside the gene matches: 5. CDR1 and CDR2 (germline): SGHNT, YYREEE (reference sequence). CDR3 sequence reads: CASSSRDSYGYTF. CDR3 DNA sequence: TGTGCCAGCAGTTCCCGGGACAGCTATGGCTACACCTTC.

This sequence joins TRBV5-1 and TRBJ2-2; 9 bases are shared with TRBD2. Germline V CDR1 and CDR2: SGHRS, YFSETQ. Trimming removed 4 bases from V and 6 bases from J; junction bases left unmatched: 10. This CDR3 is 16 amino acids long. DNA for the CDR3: TGCGCCAGCAGCCTTCGACTAGCGGAGGCCTCCGGGGAGCTGTTTTTT. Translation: CASSLRLAEASGELFF.

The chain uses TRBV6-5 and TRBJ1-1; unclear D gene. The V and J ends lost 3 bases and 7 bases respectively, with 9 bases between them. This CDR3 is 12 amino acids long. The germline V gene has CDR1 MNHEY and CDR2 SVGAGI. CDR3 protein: CASSYDEGEAFF. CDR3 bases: TGTGCCAGCAGTTATGATGAGGGTGAAGCTTTCTTT.

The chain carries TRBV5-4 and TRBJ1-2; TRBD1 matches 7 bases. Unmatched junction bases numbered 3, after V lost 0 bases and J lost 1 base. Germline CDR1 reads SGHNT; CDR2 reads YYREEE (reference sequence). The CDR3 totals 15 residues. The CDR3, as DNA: TGTGCCAGCAGCTTGGTTACAGGGGTTAACTATGGCTACACCTTC. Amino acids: CASSLVTGVNYGYTF.

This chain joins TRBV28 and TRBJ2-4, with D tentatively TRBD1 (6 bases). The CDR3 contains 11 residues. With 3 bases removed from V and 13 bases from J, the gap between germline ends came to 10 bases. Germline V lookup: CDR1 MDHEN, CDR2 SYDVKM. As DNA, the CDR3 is TGTGCCAGCAGTTTCAGGGACACCCAGTACTTC. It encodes CASSFRDTQYF.

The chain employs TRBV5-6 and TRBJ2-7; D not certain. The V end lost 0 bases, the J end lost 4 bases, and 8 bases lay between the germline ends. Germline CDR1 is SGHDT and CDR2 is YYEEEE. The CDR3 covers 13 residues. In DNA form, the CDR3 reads TGTGCCAGCAGCTTGGGCGGAGTATACGAGCAGTACTTC. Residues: CASSLGGVYEQYF.

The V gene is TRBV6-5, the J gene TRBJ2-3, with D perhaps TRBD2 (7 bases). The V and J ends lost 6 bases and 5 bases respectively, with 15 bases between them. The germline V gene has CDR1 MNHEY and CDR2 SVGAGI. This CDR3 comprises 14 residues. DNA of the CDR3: TGTGCCAGCAGCTTCGGGGGGCCGGGAGATACGCAGTATTTT. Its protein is CASSFGGPGDTQYF.

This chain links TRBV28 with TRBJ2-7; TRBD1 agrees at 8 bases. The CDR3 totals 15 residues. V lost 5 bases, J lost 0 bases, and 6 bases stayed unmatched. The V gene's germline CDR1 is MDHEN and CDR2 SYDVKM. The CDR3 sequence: CASSRTGTGSYEQYF. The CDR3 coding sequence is TGTGCCAGCAGTCGAACCGGGACAGGCTCCTACGAGCAGTACTTC. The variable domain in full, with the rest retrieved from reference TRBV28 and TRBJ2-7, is DVKVTQSSRYLVKRTGEKVFLECVQDMDHENMFWYRQDPGLGLRLIYFSYDVKMKEKGDIPEGYSVSREKKERFSLILESASTNQTSMYLCASSRTGTGSYEQYFGPGTRLTVT.

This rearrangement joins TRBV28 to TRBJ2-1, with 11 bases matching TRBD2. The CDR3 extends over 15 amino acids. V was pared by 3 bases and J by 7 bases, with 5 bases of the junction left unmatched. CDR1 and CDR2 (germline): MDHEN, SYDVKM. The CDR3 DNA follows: TGTGCCAGCAGTTTGGAACTAGCGGGGGCTAATGAGCAGTTCTTC. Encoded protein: CASSLELAGANEQFF.

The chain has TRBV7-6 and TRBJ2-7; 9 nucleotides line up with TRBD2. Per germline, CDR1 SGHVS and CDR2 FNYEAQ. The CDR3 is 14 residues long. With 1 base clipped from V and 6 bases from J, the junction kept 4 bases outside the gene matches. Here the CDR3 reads CASSLGTREGEQYF. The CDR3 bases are TGTGCCAGCAGCTTAGGTACGCGGGAGGGCGAGCAGTACTTC.

The CDR3: CASAAGYTGELFF. In DNA, the CDR3 is TGTGCCAGTGCCGCAGGGTACACCGGGGAGCTGTTTTTT. V usage is TRBV19 and J usage is TRBJ2-2; the D gene is possibly TRBD1 (5 bases). CDR1 is LNHDA, CDR2 SQIVND, per germline (reference sequence). V gave up 8 bases and J gave up 3 bases, with 10 bases separating them. CDR3 length: 13 amino acids. The full variable domain, with the rest looked up from reference TRBV19 and TRBJ2-2, is DGGITQSPKYLFRKEGQNVTLSCEQNLNHDAMYWYRQDPGQGLRLIYYSQIVNDFQKGDIAEGYSVSREKKESFPLTVTSAQKNPTAFYLCASAAGYTGELFFGEGSRLTVL.

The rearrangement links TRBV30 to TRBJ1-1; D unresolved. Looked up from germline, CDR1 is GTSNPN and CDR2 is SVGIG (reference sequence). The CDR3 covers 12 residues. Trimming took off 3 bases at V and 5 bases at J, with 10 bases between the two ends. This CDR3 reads CAWRRGGTEAFF. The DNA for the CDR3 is TGTGCCTGGAGACGAGGTGGGACTGAAGCTTTCTTT.

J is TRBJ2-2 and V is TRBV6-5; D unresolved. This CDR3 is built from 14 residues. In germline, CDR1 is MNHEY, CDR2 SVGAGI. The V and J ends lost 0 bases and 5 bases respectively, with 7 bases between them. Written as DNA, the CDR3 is TGTGCCAGCAGTTACTCCATAACAACCGGGGAGCTGTTTTTT. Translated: CASSYSITTGELFF.

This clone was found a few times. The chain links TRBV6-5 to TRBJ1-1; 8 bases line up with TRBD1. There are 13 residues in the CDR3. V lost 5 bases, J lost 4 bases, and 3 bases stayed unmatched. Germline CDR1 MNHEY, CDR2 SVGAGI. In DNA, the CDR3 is TGTGCCAGCAGTAAGGACAGGGCCACTGAAGCTTTCTTT. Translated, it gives CASSKDRATEAFF.